This TCR beta chain was profiled in a study of cytomegalovirus exposure and HLA in healthy donors. Whole-study context: Falling in the Caucasian-associated ancestry cluster were about four fifths of under 500 genotyped donors.

Broader study findings: Researchers reported that a few CMV-associated chains were confirmed in vitro as CMV antigen-specific. The authors listed 164 TCR beta chains as cytomegalovirus-associated.

The CDR3 is 14 residues long. V lost 5 bases to trimming and J lost 2 bases; unmatched junction nucleotides: 5. CDR1 and CDR2 (germline): MNHEY, SVGAGI. Note on this clone: Its antigen is undetermined.

It was with 60 Vbeta and 13 Jbeta primers that the PCR ran. How the authors handled the data: The authors later counted 75 million to 90 million unique TCR beta chains, 9 million to 14 million of them shared. TCRdb's copy holds only in-frame clones and misses some; the assay was immunoSEQ multiplex PCR. Clone size and the V and J calls come from that table; the DNA yielded D and trimming. The specimen's table records fewer than 100,000 clones. The specimen sequenced was PBMCs. V usage is TRBV6-5 and J usage is TRBJ1-1; 7 nucleotides match TRBD1. The receptor was derived from a man in his late teens or twenties in good health and CMV-seropositive. The CDR3 sequence is CASSGHRGNTEAFF. The CDR3 coding sequence is TGTGCCAGCAGTGGCCACAGGGGTAACACTGAAGCTTTCTTT.